Listed here are 6 T cell receptor beta chains from one sample, sequenced in a study of blood T cell repertoires in COVID-19. TCRdb's copy holds only in-frame clones and misses some; the assay was immunoSEQ multiplex PCR. The sample consists of some 74,000 clones, around 86% of them appearing once. Sequenced: peripheral blood. The source is a middle-aged man with active COVID-19.

This clone was seen at least ten times. V gene TRBV2 combines with J gene TRBJ1-1, with D possibly being TRBD1 (6 bases). Looked up from germline, CDR1 is SNHLY and CDR2 is FYNNEI. V was shortened by 4 bases and J by 4 bases, with 10 bases between the two germline ends. This CDR3 is built from 13 residues. The CDR3 loop reads CASSGGPGTEAFF. CDR3 DNA: TGTGCCAGCAGTGGGGGGCCGGGCACTGAAGCTTTCTTT.

This clone has just one count. This chain joins TRBV6-2 or TRBV6-3 and TRBJ2-7; TRBD2 might be the D (5 bases). The length of the CDR3 is 12 residues. V was trimmed by 5 bases and J by 7 bases, leaving 12 bases between them. The germline CDR1 and CDR2 sequences are MNHEY and SVGEGT. CDR3: CASSKLRREQYF. In DNA form, the CDR3 reads TGTGCCAGCAGTAAACTCCGGAGGGAGCAGTACTTC.

The genes are TRBV24-1 and TRBJ2-3; 7 bases map to TRBD2. Germline V gene lookup returns CDR1 KGHDR and CDR2 SFDVKD. The CDR3 contains 17 residues. Germline trimming cut 5 bases from V and 0 bases from J; bases unmatched to any gene: 10. CDR3 bases: TGTGCCACCAGTGGAATGGGGCGACTAGCTAGCACAGATACGCAGTATTTT. This encodes CATSGMGRLASTDTQYF.

This chain links TRBV11-2 with TRBJ1-1; the match to TRBD1 covers 7 bases. Trimming at V came to 7 bases and at J to 2 bases, leaving 13 bases not matched to a gene. CDR3 length: 16 residues. The germline CDR1 and CDR2 sequences are SGHAT and FQNNGV. CDR3 protein: CASTLRAGGRNTEAFF. CDR3 in DNA: TGTGCCAGCACCCTACGAGCAGGGGGGCGCAACACTGAAGCTTTCTTT. Variable domain in full (rest from reference TRBV11-2 and TRBJ1-1): EAGVAQSPRYKIIEKRQSVAFWCNPISGHATLYWYQQILGQGPKLLIQFQNNGVVDDSQLPKDRFSAERLKGVDSTLKIQPAKLEDSAVYLCASTLRAGGRNTEAFFGQGTRLTVV.

V is TRBV9 and J is TRBJ2-1; no definite D call. V dropped 0 bases and J dropped 4 bases, with 14 bases sitting between them. Germline V gives CDR1 SGDLS, CDR2 YYNGEE. The length of the CDR3 is 16 residues. The CDR3 region is CASSVAMSAGYNEQFF. The CDR3 nucleotides read TGTGCCAGCAGCGTAGCGATGAGCGCTGGGTACAATGAGCAGTTCTTC. The complete variable domain, with remaining parts taken from reference TRBV9 and TRBJ2-1, reads DSGVTQTPKHLITATGQRVTLRCSPRSGDLSVYWYQQSLDQGLQFLIQYYNGEERAKGNILERFSAQQFPDLHSELNLSSLELGDSALYFCASSVAMSAGYNEQFFGPGTRLTVL.

The chain is built from TRBV6-5 and TRBJ2-3; possibly TRBD1 for D (6 bases). Germline-derived CDR1 and CDR2 are MNHEY and SVGAGI. Trimming shortened V by 7 bases and J by 2 bases, and 13 bases separated the two germline ends. There are 14 residues in the CDR3. The CDR3 sequence: CASTLGQSTDTQYF. The CDR3 nucleotides are TGTGCCAGCACGCTCGGACAGTCCACAGATACGCAGTATTTT.